This entry concerns a single TCR beta chain. The target of this receptor is not known. Base qualities were left out, and no much larger clone turns up one base away. The V and J ends are trimmed by 1 base and 8 bases, leaving 14 bases between them. The cysteine opens and the phenylalanine closes a CDR3 of 14 amino acids. The read is trimmed to its CDR3 DNA, 42 bases read in frame from base 1. Receptor amplification or capture employed 5' RACE. TCRdb lists the instrument as Illumina HiSeq 2500. A second roughly 7 to 12 cycle PCR used a sample-barcoded 5' primer and a J-beta primer mix. A unique molecular identifier was introduced onto each TCR beta cDNA molecule by a template-switch 5' adaptor carrying 12 random nucleotides. At least 2.5 million CDR3-containing paired-end reads were obtained from each sample. All of the RNA was converted into first-strand cDNA using the Mint cDNA synthesis kit, with a TRBC-specific oligonucleotide serving as the primer. All cDNA was treated with uracil-DNA glycosylase and then went through a first 18-cycle PCR with the universal primers M1SS and BC2_uni_R. The authors' pipeline ran thus. For normalization, 1 million high-quality reads, each with a distinct molecular identifier, were randomly selected from each sample. Reads sharing molecular identifiers were discarded rather than binned into consensus sequences. MiTCR, set to a Q25 quality threshold and the strictest error-elimination algorithm, was used for CDR3 identification, clonotype clustering and error correction. A nonparametric unseen species model with Euler transformation was used to estimate lower-bound total TCR beta diversity. TCRdb reprocessed the public reads (quality trimming at Q25 with fastp, clone calling with MiXCR) and kept in-frame beta chains. Rows are unified per CDR3 protein, each entry keeping the most common DNA and genes. The V and J calls and clone size are TCRdb's, not the authors'. The sample includes about 1.1 million distinct CDR3 sequences, with more than 30% observed a single time. Together, the top ten hold 13% of the sample.

The roughly 37 donors, aged about 6 to 95 years, were systemically healthy Caucasian individuals from Russia. Each donor gave 8 to 10 milliliters of peripheral blood, collected into EDTA-treated Vacutainer tubes. Ficoll-Paque density-gradient centrifugation was used to isolate PBMCs, with at least 7 million obtained per sample. Total RNA was extracted from PBMCs with Trizol reagent, with at least 5 micrograms obtained per sample. The percentages of naive CD45RAhigh/CD27high T cells were determined by flow cytometry on a PBMC aliquot from every donor. The record originates from a study of blood T cells in healthy people across ages (dated by TCRdb to between 2014 and 2016). In terms of the full investigation: In model experiments, template switching captured about one uniquely barcoded TCR beta cDNA molecule for every two T cells. Using deep sequencing normalized with unique cDNA molecular identifiers, the study measured how TCR beta repertoire diversity changes with age. Donors were grouped into four age groups: young (average 16 years), middle-aged (roughly 37), aged (roughly 67) and long-lived (just over 80). To avoid experimental bias, donors of different ages were distributed randomly across sequencing lanes. Using the same blood draw, the study looked at two additional independent replicas of 1 million unique cDNA reads for two donors, one aged 18 to 29 and the other aged 80 or older. What the study reported, not specific to this receptor: There was a strong correlation between observed TCR beta diversity and the percentage of naive T cells measured by flow cytometry. Observed TCR beta diversity per million T cells fell roughly linearly with age, and a significant reduction was already apparent by age around 40. Because donor CMV infection status was unknown, age-related changes in expanded clonotypes were potentially confounded. Bulk unsorted PBMC profiling prevented conclusive comparison of naive and antigen-experienced compartments. Compared with the aged group, more naive CD4+ T cells, fewer expanded clones and increased TCR diversity were shown by the long-lived group, suggesting age selection. Total diversity estimates from one million sequenced T cells were considered lower bounds and underestimates.

This receptor was identified in a man aged 18 to 30 in good health. The V and J genes are TRBV12-3 or TRBV12-4 and TRBJ1-2; TRBD1 is a possible D gene, resting on 5 matching bases. The sequencing sample was made of blood. The CDR3 protein sequence reads: CASSLGGPTRGYTF. The nucleotide sequence reads TGTGCCAGCAGTTTAGGGGGACCCACTCGGGGCTACACCTTC.